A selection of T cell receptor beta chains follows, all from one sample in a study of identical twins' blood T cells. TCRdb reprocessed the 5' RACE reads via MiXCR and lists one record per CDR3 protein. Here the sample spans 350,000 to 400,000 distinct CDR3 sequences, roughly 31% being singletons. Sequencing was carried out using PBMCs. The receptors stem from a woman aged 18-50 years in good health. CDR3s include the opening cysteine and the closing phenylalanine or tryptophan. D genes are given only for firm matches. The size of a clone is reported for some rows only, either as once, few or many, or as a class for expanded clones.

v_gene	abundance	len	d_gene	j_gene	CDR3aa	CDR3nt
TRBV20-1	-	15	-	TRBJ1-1	CSARDPGGGRTEAFF	TGCAGTGCTAGAGATCCCGGGGGCGGTCGGACTGAAGCTTTCTTT
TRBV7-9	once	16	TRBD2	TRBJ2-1	CASSLIGAGYHHEQFF	TGTGCCAGCAGCTTAATAGGAGCGGGATATCACCATGAGCAGTTCTTC
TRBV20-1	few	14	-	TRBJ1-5	CSARDRAGNQPQHF	TGCAGTGCTAGAGACAGGGCGGGCAATCAGCCCCAGCATTTT
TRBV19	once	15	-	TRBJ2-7	CASSQIAVSSYEQYF	TGTGCCAGTAGCCAGATAGCGGTCAGCTCCTACGAGCAGTACTTC
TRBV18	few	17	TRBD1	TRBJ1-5	CASSPGLIQGGYQPQHF	TGTGCCAGCTCACCGGGGTTAATCCAGGGGGGGTATCAGCCCCAGCATTTT
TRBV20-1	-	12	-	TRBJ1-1	CSATFGNTEAFF	TGCAGTGCTACGTTTGGGAACACTGAAGCTTTCTTT
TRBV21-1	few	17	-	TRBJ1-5	CASSKKNNSSSNQPQHF	TGTGCCAGCAGCAAAAAGAACAACAGCAGTAGCAATCAGCCCCAGCATTTT
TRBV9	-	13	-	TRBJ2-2	CATRRGGNGELFF	TGTGCCACCAGAAGGGGGGGAAACGGGGAGCTGTTTTTT
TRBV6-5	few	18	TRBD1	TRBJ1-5	CASMSGQGRYFRNQPQHF	TGTGCCAGCATGTCCGGACAGGGGAGATATTTCAGGAATCAGCCCCAGCATTTT
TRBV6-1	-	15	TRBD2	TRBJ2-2	CASTLTSGIAGELFF	TGTGCCAGCACCCTGACTAGCGGGATAGCCGGGGAGCTGTTTTTT
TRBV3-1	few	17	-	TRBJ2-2	CASSLDVGITNTGELFF	TGTGCCAGCAGCCTGGACGTAGGCATAACGAACACCGGGGAGCTGTTTTTT
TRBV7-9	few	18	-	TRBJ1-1	CASSPRALAEQRNTEAFF	TGTGCCAGCAGCCCAAGGGCCTTGGCGGAACAGAGGAACACTGAAGCTTTCTTT
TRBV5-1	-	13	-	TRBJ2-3	CTSSFVGRDTQYF	TGCACCAGCAGCTTTGTTGGGCGAGATACGCAGTATTTT
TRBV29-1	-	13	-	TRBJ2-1	CNTGQFKYNEQFF	TGCAACACCGGACAGTTCAAATACAATGAGCAGTTCTTC
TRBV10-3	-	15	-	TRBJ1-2	CAISEGGQTSYGYTF	TGTGCCATCAGTGAGGGGGGACAAACGAGCTATGGCTACACCTTC
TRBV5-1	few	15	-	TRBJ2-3	CASSLLGISADTQYF	TGCGCCAGCAGCCTCCTCGGGATTAGTGCAGATACGCAGTATTTT
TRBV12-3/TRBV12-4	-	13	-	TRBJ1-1	CASGIKPNTKAFF	TGTGCCAGCGGCATAAAACCGAACACTAAAGCTTTCTTT
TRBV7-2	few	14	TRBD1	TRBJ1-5	CASSDRGSRQPQHF	TGTGCCAGCAGCGACAGGGGAAGTCGTCAGCCCCAGCATTTT
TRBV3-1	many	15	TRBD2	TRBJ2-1	CASSPLAGGLNEQFF	TGTGCCAGCAGCCCCCTGGCGGGAGGGCTCAATGAGCAGTTCTTC
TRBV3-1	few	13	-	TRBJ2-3	CASSQEGSDTQYF	TGTGCCAGCAGCCAAGAAGGGTCAGATACGCAGTATTTT
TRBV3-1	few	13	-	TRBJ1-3	CASSQDRRNTIYF	TGTGCCAGCAGCCAAGACAGGCGCAACACCATATATTTT
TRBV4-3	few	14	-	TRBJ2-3	CASSQSSSTDTQYF	TGCGCCAGCAGCCAAAGCAGTAGCACAGATACGCAGTATTTT
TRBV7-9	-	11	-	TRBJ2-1	CASGRSNEQFF	TGTGCCAGCGGGCGAAGCAATGAGCAGTTCTTC
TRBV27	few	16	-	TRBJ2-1	CASSLIKGGRGNEQFF	TGTGCCAGCAGTTTAATCAAGGGGGGGAGAGGGAATGAGCAGTTCTTC
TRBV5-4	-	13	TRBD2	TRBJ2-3	CASTHPGTSENYF	TGTGCCAGCACCCACCCCGGGACTAGCGAGAATTATTTT
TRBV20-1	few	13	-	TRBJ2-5	CSGLARRKETQYF	TGCAGTGGTTTAGCCCGGAGGAAGGAGACCCAGTACTTC
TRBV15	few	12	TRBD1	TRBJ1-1	CATSKGAGEAFF	TGTGCCACCAGCAAGGGGGCAGGAGAAGCTTTCTTT
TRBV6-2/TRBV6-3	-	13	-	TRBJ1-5	CASSSEGNQPQHF	TGTGCCAGCAGTTCCGAGGGCAATCAGCCCCAGCATTTT
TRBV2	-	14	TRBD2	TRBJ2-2	CASRSGLAAGELFF	TGTGCCAGCAGATCGGGACTAGCGGCCGGGGAGCTGTTTTTT
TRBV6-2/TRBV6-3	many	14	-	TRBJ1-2	CASSYSIGNYGYTF	TGTGCCAGCAGTTACTCGATAGGGAACTATGGCTACACCTTC
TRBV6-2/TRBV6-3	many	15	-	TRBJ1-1	CASTDPRGRNTEAFF	TGTGCCAGCACCGACCCCAGGGGCCGGAACACTGAAGCTTTCTTT
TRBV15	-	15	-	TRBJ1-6	CATSKSIRGDSPLHF	TGTGCCACCAGCAAGTCGATCAGGGGAGATTCACCCCTCCACTTT
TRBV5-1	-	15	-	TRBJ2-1	CASSRGSPLRNEQFF	TGCGCCAGCAGCAGAGGGAGCCCTCTGAGGAATGAGCAGTTCTTC
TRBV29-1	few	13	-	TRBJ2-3	CSAPLGARDTQYF	TGCAGCGCCCCGCTGGGGGCGAGAGATACGCAGTATTTT
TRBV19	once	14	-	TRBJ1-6	CASSILSANSPLHF	TGTGCCAGTAGTATCTTGTCGGCTAATTCACCCCTCCACTTT
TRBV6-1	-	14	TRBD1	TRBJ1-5	CASSVRQGGRPQHF	TGTGCCAGCAGTGTCAGGCAGGGGGGACGGCCCCAGCATTTT
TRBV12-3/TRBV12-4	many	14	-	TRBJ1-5	CASSLDHSNQPQHF	TGTGCCAGCAGTTTAGATCATAGCAATCAGCCCCAGCATTTT
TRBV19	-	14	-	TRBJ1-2	CASSVAGTWYGYTF	TGTGCCAGTAGTGTCGCCGGGACGTGGTATGGCTACACCTTC
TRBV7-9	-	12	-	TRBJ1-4	CASSSVREKLFF	TGTGCCAGCAGCTCCGTGAGAGAAAAACTGTTTTTT
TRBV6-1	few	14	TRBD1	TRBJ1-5	CASTLGQANQPQHF	TGTGCCAGCACCTTAGGACAGGCGAATCAGCCCCAGCATTTT
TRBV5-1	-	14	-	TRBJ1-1	CASSFGQMDTEAFF	TGCGCCAGCAGCTTTGGACAGATGGACACTGAAGCTTTCTTT
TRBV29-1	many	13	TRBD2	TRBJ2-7	CSVETGGSYEQYF	TGCAGCGTTGAAACGGGAGGGTCCTACGAGCAGTACTTC
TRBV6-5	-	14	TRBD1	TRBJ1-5	CASSYGGGGQPQHF	TGTGCCAGCAGTTACGGAGGGGGCGGTCAGCCCCAGCATTTT
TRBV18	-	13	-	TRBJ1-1	CASSPVGSTEAFF	TGTGCCAGCTCACCCGTGGGGTCCACTGAAGCTTTCTTT
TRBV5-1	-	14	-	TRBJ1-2	CASSLVGEGYGYTF	TGCGCCAGCAGCTTGGTCGGGGAGGGCTATGGCTACACCTTC
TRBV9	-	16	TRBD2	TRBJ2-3	CASSGPAGGALDTQYF	TGTGCCAGCAGCGGCCCTGCCGGGGGGGCCCTTGATACGCAGTATTTT
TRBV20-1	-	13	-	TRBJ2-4	CSVEGVGRNIQYF	TGCAGTGTCGAGGGGGTTGGCAGAAACATTCAGTACTTC
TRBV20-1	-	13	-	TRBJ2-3	CSAREDSTDTQYF	TGCAGTGCTAGAGAGGACAGCACAGATACGCAGTATTTT
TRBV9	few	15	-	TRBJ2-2	CASSVVDRTTGELFF	TGTGCCAGCAGCGTAGTAGACAGAACCACCGGGGAGCTGTTTTTT
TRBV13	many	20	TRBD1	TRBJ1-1	CASSLRFSTGRNSMNTEAFF	TGTGCCAGCAGCTTACGTTTTTCGACAGGGCGCAATTCAATGAACACTGAAGCTTTCTTT
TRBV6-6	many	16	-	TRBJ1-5	CASSYSGRYSNQPQHF	TGTGCCAGCAGTTACTCCGGACGGTATAGCAATCAGCCCCAGCATTTT
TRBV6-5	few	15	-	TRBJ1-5	CASSYSLPGNQPQHF	TGTGCCAGCAGTTACTCGCTCCCGGGAAATCAGCCCCAGCATTTT
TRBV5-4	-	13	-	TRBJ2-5	CASSRTEGETQYF	TGTGCCAGCTCCAGGACTGAGGGGGAGACCCAGTACTTC
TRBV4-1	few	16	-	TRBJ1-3	CASSQVQGFSGNTIYF	TGCGCCAGCAGCCAGGTGCAGGGCTTCTCTGGAAACACCATATATTTT
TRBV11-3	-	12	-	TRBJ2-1	CASSLVKGEQFF	TGTGCCAGCAGCTTAGTGAAGGGTGAGCAGTTCTTC